This record looks at one TCR beta chain sequence and its context. This entry comes from a study of shared T cell receptors in the human thymus. Assay: immunoSEQ multiplex PCR; the TCRdb copy retains only in-frame clones and omits some. The table lists approximately 730,000 clones, roughly 85% of them singletons. There are 16 residues in the CDR3. Germline V gives CDR1 MDHEN, CDR2 SYDVKM. V was pared by 10 bases and J by 0 bases, with 19 bases between. A further study also used this sample, focusing on human thymus T cells. That source reports: Thymic samples were excised during corrective heart operations. Usage of V and J genes appeared biased in thymic and blood repertoires.

This chain uses TRBV28 with TRBJ1-5; D is unresolved. The TCR was taken from a girl under three years old with a congenital heart defect. Input material: thymocytes. CDR3 loop: CAISLTWTYSNQPQHF. Written as DNA, the CDR3 is TGTGCCATCTCCCTTACATGGACTTATAGCAATCAGCCCCAGCATTTT.